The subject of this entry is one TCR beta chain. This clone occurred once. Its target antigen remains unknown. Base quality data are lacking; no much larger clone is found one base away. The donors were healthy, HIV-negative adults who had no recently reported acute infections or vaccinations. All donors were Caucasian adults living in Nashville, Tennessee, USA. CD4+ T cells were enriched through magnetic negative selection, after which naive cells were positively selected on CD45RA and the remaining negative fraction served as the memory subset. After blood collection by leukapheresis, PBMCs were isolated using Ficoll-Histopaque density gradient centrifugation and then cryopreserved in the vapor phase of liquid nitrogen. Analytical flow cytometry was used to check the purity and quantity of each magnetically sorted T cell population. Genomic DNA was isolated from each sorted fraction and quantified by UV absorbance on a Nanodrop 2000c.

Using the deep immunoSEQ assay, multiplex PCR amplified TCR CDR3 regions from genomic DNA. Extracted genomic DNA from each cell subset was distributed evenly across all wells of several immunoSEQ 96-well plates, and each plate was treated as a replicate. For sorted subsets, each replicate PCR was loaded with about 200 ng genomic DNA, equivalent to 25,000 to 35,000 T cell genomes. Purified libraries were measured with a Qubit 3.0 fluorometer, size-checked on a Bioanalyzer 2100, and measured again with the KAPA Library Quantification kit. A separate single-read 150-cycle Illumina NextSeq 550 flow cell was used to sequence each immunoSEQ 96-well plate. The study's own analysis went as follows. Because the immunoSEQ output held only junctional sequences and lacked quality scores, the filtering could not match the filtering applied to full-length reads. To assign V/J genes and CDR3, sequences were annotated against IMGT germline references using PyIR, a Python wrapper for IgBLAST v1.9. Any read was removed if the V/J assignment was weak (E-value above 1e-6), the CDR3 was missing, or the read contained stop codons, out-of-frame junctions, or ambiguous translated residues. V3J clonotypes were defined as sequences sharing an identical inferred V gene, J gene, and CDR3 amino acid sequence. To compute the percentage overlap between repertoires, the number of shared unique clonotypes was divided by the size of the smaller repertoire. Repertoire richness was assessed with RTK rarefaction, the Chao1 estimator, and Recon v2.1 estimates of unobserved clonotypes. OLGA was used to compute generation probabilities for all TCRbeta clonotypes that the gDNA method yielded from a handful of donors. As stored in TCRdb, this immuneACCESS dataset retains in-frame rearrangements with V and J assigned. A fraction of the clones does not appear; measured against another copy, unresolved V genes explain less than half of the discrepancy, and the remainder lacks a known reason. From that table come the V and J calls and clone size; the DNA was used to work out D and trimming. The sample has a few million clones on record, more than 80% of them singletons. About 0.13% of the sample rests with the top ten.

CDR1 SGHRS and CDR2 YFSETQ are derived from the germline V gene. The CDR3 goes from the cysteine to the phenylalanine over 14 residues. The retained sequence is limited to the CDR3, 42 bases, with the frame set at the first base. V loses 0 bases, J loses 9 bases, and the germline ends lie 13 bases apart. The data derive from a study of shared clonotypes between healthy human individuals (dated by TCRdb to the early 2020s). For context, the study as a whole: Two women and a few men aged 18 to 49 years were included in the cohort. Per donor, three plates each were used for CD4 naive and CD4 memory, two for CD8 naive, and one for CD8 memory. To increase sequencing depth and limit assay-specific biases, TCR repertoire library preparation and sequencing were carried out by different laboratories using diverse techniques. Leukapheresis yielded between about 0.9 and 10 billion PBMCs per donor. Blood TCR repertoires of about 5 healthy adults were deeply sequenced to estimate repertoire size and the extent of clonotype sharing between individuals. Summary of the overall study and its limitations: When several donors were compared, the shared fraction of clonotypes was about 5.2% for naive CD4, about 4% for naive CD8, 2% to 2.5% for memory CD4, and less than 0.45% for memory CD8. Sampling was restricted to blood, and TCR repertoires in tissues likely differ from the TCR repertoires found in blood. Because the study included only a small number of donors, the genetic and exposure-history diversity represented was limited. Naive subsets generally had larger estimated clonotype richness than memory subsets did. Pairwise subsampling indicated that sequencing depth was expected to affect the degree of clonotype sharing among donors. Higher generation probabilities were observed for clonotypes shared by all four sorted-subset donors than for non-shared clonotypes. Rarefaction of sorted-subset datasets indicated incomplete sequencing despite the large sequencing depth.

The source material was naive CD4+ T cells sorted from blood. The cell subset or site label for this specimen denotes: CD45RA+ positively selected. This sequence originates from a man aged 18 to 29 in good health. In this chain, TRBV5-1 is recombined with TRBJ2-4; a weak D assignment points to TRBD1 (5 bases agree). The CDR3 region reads CASSLEGMNAIQYF. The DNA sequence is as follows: TGCGCCAGCAGCTTGGAGGGGATGAACGCCATTCAGTACTTC.